This T cell receptor (beta chain) comes out of a study of blood T cell repertoires in COVID-19. Only a few counts were recorded for this clone. This CDR3 has 13 amino acids. V lost 6 bases, J lost 9 bases, and 8 bases stayed unmatched. Per the germline V gene, CDR1 is SNHLY and CDR2 is FYNNEI. Study processing details: Using reference gene primer amplification, nucleated cell counts were estimated. TCRdb's table, derived via immunoSEQ multiplex PCR, lists solely in-frame clones and lacks some. The DNA was the basis for D and trimming; V, J and clone size are from that table. The sample holds around 130,000 clones; roughly 72% are singletons and the top ten take about a tenth.

Sequencing was carried out using peripheral blood. The receptor's source is a human donor in a cohort sampled during active COVID-19. V and J are TRBV2 and TRBJ1-5, with 7 positions matching TRBD1. The CDR3 reads CASRGDRSMPQHF. The CDR3 nucleotides are TGTGCCAGCAGGGGGGACAGATCAATGCCCCAGCATTTT.